The clone carrying this T cell receptor beta chain was counted many times. This sample stems from a study of T cell repertoires in cytomegalovirus infection. Using its own MiXCR run on the reads, TCRdb lists one record per CDR3 protein. The profile shows some 400,000 distinct CDR3 sequences, approximately 32% of them singletons. This CDR3 has 16 amino acids. Germline V CDR1 and CDR2: SGHAT, FQNNGV. Trimming cost V 0 bases and J 2 bases, with 12 bases left between them. This chain connects TRBV11-2 to TRBJ2-3, with D possibly called TRBD1 or TRBD2 (7 bases each). The TCR was taken from a human donor in good health (CMV status not recorded). Some clones in this sample may be carry-over from other donors' samples. Specimen: PBMCs. CDR3 loop: CASSLDPGGVTDTQYF. The CDR3 DNA is TGTGCCAGCAGCTTAGATCCAGGGGGGGTCACAGATACGCAGTATTTT.